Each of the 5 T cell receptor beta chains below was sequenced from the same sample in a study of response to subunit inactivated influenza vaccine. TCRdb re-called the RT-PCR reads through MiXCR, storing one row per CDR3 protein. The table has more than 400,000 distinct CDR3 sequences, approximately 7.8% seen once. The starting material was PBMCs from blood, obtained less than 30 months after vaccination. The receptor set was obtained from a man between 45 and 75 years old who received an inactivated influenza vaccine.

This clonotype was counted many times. The CDR3 bases are TGTGCCAGCAGTCAGGGGGGTTTTTCGAATGAGCAGTTCTTC. The encoded protein is CASSQGGFSNEQFF. The rearrangement uses TRBV12-3 or TRBV12-4 and TRBJ2-1, with D maybe TRBD1 (7 bases). The V gene lost 5 bases and the J gene lost 7 bases, with 15 bases spanning the gap. The CDR3 length is 14 residues.

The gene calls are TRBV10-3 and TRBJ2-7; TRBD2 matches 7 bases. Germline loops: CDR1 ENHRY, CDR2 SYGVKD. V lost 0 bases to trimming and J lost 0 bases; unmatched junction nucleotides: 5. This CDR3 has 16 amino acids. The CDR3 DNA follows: TGTGCCATCAGTGAGTCGTTGGCGGGAGCCTCCTACGAGCAGTACTTC. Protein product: CAISESLAGASYEQYF.

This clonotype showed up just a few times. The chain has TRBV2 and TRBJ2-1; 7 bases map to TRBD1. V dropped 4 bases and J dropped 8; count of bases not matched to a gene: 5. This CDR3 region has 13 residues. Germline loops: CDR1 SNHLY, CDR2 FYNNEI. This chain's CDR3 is CASSGQGIDEQFF. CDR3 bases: TGTGCCAGCAGTGGACAGGGAATCGATGAGCAGTTCTTC.

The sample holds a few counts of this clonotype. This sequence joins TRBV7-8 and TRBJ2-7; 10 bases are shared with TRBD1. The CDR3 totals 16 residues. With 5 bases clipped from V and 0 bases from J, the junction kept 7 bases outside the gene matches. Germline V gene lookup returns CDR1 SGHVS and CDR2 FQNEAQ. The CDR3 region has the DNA TGTGCCAGCAGCATGACAGGGGGCGCATACTCCTACGAGCAGTACTTC. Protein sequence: CASSMTGGAYSYEQYF.

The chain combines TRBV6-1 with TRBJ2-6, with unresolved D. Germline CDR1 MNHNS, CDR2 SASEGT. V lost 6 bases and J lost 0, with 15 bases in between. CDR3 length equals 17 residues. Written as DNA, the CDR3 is TGTGCCAGCAGAGAATGGGCAGACCCCTCTGGGGCCAACGTCCTGACTTTC. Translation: CASREWADPSGANVLTF.